A single sample is the source of the 16 T cell receptor beta chains below, sequenced in a study of CD8 T cells in ankylosing spondylitis. TCRdb used MiXCR to reprocess the 5' RACE reads, holding one entry per CDR3 protein. The table includes more than 200,000 distinct CDR3 sequences, about 24% detected once. The sequenced material came from blood, either unsorted or a sorted T cell fraction (not recorded which). Receptors originate from a male donor with ankylosing spondylitis or in good health (not recorded which).

V gene TRBV20-1 combines with J gene TRBJ2-1; the D gene is possibly TRBD2 (6 bases). The CDR3 has 15 amino acids. Germline loops: CDR1 DFQATT, CDR2 SNEGSKA (reference sequence). Trimming took 0 bases from V and 10 from J, leaving 19 bases between them. The CDR3 is CSARDRGLSIGEQFF. The CDR3 bases are TGCAGTGCTAGAGATCGGGGACTCTCAATCGGGGAGCAGTTCTTC.

Many counts were recorded for this clonotype. The chain is built from TRBV12-3 or TRBV12-4 and TRBJ2-2, with no clear D. The CDR3 covers 16 residues. Trimming pared 2 bases from V and 3 bases from J, leaving 13 bases between. The CDR3 region has the DNA TGTGCCAGCAGTTTATTAGGTTTCGTGGACACCGGGGAGCTGTTTTTT. It encodes CASSLLGFVDTGELFF.

This clonotype has a handful of counts. This sequence joins TRBV7-7 and TRBJ2-3, with D unclear. From germline, CDR1 is SSHAT and CDR2 FNYEAQ (reference sequence). There are 11 residues in the CDR3. The V and J ends lost 3 bases and 6 bases respectively, with 4 bases between them. In nucleotides, the CDR3 is TGTGCCAGCAGCTTGTATGATACGCAGTATTTT. Translating gives CASSLYDTQYF. Complete variable domain (other parts from reference TRBV7-7 and TRBJ2-3): GAGVSQSPRYKVTKRGQDVTLRCDPISSHATLYWYQQALGQGPEFLTYFNYEAQPDKSGLPSDRFSAERPEGSISTLTIQRTEQRDSAMYRCASSLYDTQYFGPGTRLTVL.

This clonotype has more than one count but fewer than ten. The chain joins TRBV15 to TRBJ2-5; weak D call: TRBD2 (6 bases). V lost 3 bases and J 8 bases, leaving 19 bases between the germline ends. CDR1 LNHNV and CDR2 YYDKDF come from the germline V gene (reference sequence). The length of the CDR3 is 15 residues. The CDR3 coding sequence is TGTGCCACCAGCAGGCGGGACGGCCCGCCGAGTACCCAGTACTTC. Translating it yields CATSRRDGPPSTQYF.

This clonotype has more than one count but fewer than ten. The chain recombines TRBV10-1 with TRBJ2-5; D is possibly TRBD2 (7 bases). The CDR3 length is 16 residues. The V end lost 6 bases, the J end lost 3 bases, and 20 bases lay between the germline ends. Germline V gene sequence: CDR1 WNHNN, CDR2 SYGVQD (reference sequence). The CDR3 DNA reads TGCGCCAGCAGCTCCATGACAGGTGGGGGGGAAGAGACCCAGTACTTC. Protein: CASSSMTGGGEETQYF.

Worth noting for this clonotype: Being one base from a much bigger clone, this may be a read error. The chain couples TRBV10-1 to TRBJ2-3, with a weak D call TRBD2 (6 bases). CDR1 is WNHNN and CDR2 is SYGVQD in the germline V gene (reference sequence). Trimming shortened V by 3 bases and J by 5 bases, and 30 bases separated the two germline ends. The CDR3 covers 20 residues. The CDR3 DNA is TGCGCCAGCAGTGAACCGGGACGGACGGGAGAGGCTACAAGGGGAGATACGCAGTATTTT. This encodes CASSEPGRTGEATRGDTQYF.

The rearrangement links TRBV6-5 to TRBJ2-7; D may be TRBD1 (5 bases). The CDR3 contains 14 residues. Per germline, CDR1 MNHEY and CDR2 SVGAGI. The germline V and J ends were trimmed by 0 bases and 4 bases, with 10 bases remaining between them. The CDR3: CASSYSAGWYEQYF. Written as DNA, the CDR3 is TGTGCCAGCAGTTACTCCGCAGGGTGGTACGAGCAGTACTTC.

This clonotype was seen a handful of times. This chain connects TRBV29-1 to TRBJ1-4; TRBD1 is a possible D gene (5 bases). Germline V gene sequence: CDR1 SQVTM, CDR2 ANQGSEA. The CDR3 spans 13 residues. Trimming pared 4 bases from V and 6 bases from J, leaving 12 bases between. CDR3 sequence: CSVVDGGDEKLFF. DNA for the CDR3: TGCAGCGTTGTCGACGGGGGGGATGAAAAACTGTTTTTT.

This clonotype was observed a few times. V usage is TRBV10-3 and J usage is TRBJ2-5; no firm D call. Germline-derived CDR1 and CDR2 are ENHRY and SYGVKD. The CDR3 is 11 residues long. V lost 7 bases, J lost 5 bases, and 8 bases lay in between. In DNA, the CDR3 is TGTGCCATCAAGCCTAGGGAGACCCAGTACTTC. This gives the protein CAIKPRETQYF.

This sequence joins TRBV6-5 and TRBJ2-7; TRBD1 matches at 7 bases. Germline values: CDR1 MNHEY, CDR2 SVGAGI. The trim removed 0 bases at V and 3 bases at J, leaving 2 bases unmatched. The CDR3 sequence is 14 residues long. CDR3 DNA: TGTGCCAGCAGTTACTCGACAGGGATCTACGAGCAGTACTTC. It specifies CASSYSTGIYEQYF.

This clonotype occurred a few times. The chain carries TRBV20-1 and TRBJ2-3; tentative D call: TRBD1 (6 bases). The ends were cut back, 6 bases at V and 4 bases at J, with 23 bases in the middle. In germline, CDR1 is DFQATT, CDR2 SNEGSKA (reference sequence). There are 16 residues in the CDR3. The CDR3 DNA follows: TGCAGTGCGGATCCCCTAGGGGGATTGTTGGCAGATACGCAGTATTTT. Its translation is CSADPLGGLLADTQYF.

The chain joins TRBV12-3 or TRBV12-4 to TRBJ1-2, with D perhaps matching TRBD1 (6 bases). The CDR3 runs 14 residues. Trimming shortened V by 5 bases and J by 0 bases, and 10 bases separated the two germline ends. CDR3 sequence: CASSRRQANYGYTF. DNA of the CDR3: TGTGCCAGCAGTCGAAGACAGGCTAACTATGGCTACACCTTC.

The table lists this clonotype with a few counts. The chain links TRBV18 to TRBJ2-1; 9 bases map to TRBD1. This CDR3 region has 12 residues. The V segment lost 8 bases and the J segment 8 bases; nucleotides outside the gene matches: 4. Germline lookup yields CDR1 KGHSH and CDR2 LQKENI. CDR3 sequence reads: CASADRGYEQFF. As DNA, the CDR3 is TGTGCCAGCGCGGACAGGGGTTATGAGCAGTTCTTC.

A remark on this clonotype: A much larger clone lies one base from this, so it may be a read error. The rearrangement links TRBV12-3 or TRBV12-4 to TRBJ2-3; TRBD1 matches 10 bases. CDR3 size: 15 residues. Trimming at V came to 6 bases and at J to 2 bases, leaving 5 bases not matched to a gene. CDR3 coding DNA: TGTGCCAGCAGCAAGGGACAGGGGAACACAGATACGCAGTATTTT. It encodes CASSKGQGNTDTQYF.

This rearrangement joins TRBV12-3 or TRBV12-4 to TRBJ2-5; no reliable D call. The CDR3 runs 14 residues. Trimming took off 8 bases at V and 0 bases at J, with 13 bases between the two ends. The CDR3 loop is CASGPVAHQETQYF. In nucleotides, the CDR3 is TGTGCCAGCGGACCCGTGGCCCACCAAGAGACCCAGTACTTC.

This clonotype was recorded at least ten times. The CDR3 here is CASSLEGQGYNSPLHF. As DNA, the CDR3 is TGTGCCAGCAGCTTGGAAGGACAAGGATATAATTCACCCCTCCACTTT. The chain couples TRBV5-6 to TRBJ1-6; D is possibly TRBD1 (5 bases). The CDR3 is 16 amino acids. V was shortened by 0 bases and J by 4 bases, with 11 bases between the two germline ends. The germline gives CDR1 SGHDT, CDR2 YYEEEE.